Listed here are 9 T cell receptor beta chains from one sample, sequenced in a study of blood T cells in healthy people across ages. A second PCR, run for 7 to 11 cycles, used a sample-barcoded 5' primer plus a J-beta primer mix. TCRdb ran MiXCR on the 5' RACE reads and lists one entry per CDR3 protein. The profile shows 500,000 to 650,000 distinct CDR3 sequences, about a quarter of them singletons. The sample was also reused in another study, on T cells of mothers and their children.

Sequenced input: blood. The receptor set was obtained from a boy aged 2-15 years in good health.

V is TRBV9 and J is TRBJ1-1, with 10 bases identical to TRBD1. Per the germline V gene, CDR1 is SGDLS and CDR2 is YYNGEE. The CDR3 loop spans 15 amino acids. After removal of 4 bases from V and 5 bases from J, the junction contained 8 bases not matched to a gene. This chain's CDR3 is CASSLEGTGVTEAFF. The CDR3 DNA reads as TGTGCCAGCAGCCTAGAAGGGACAGGGGTTACTGAAGCTTTCTTT.

This clonotype turned up a few times. The V gene is TRBV18, the J gene TRBJ1-2; 8 bases align to TRBD1. CDR1 is KGHSH and CDR2 is LQKENI in the germline V gene. This CDR3 is 15 amino acids long. V shed 2 bases and J 6 bases; nucleotides not matched to a gene: 8. CDR3 nucleotides: TGTGCCAGCTCACCAGTTCGGACAGGGTTTCATGGCTACACCTTC. It is translated as CASSPVRTGFHGYTF.

V gene TRBV27 combines with J gene TRBJ2-1; D not resolved. This CDR3 has 15 amino acids. Germline V gene data show CDR1 as MNHEY and CDR2 as SMNVEV (reference sequence). The V and J ends lost 6 bases and 2 bases respectively, with 14 bases between them. CDR3 DNA: TGTGCCAGCAGCAGTACACAGCCTACCTACAATGAGCAGTTCTTC. Translating it yields CASSSTQPTYNEQFF.

The sample holds a few counts of this clonotype. For the CDR3, the DNA is TGTGCCATCACCGAAGATCTCGGGCCTAAAGAGACCCAGTACTTC. Translated, it gives CAITEDLGPKETQYF. V usage is TRBV10-3 and J usage is TRBJ2-5; D uncertain. Trimming shortened V by 7 bases and J by 3 bases, and 18 bases separated the two germline ends. The CDR3 contains 15 residues. The V gene's germline CDR1 is ENHRY and CDR2 SYGVKD.

This chain uses TRBV6-1 with TRBJ2-4, with 9 bases lining up with TRBD2. J gave up 1 base and V 5 bases, and 6 bases lay outside the gene matches. The germline V gene encodes CDR1 MNHNS and CDR2 SASEGT. The CDR3 is 16 residues long. The CDR3 is CASSPLAGAAKNIQYF. The CDR3 DNA reads as TGTGCCAGCAGTCCCTTAGCGGGAGCCGCCAAAAACATTCAGTACTTC.

The chain links TRBV7-9 to TRBJ2-2; D possibly uses TRBD1 or TRBD2 (5 bases each). The germline V gene has CDR1 SEHNR and CDR2 FQNEAQ (reference sequence). This CDR3 has 16 amino acids. V was shortened by 5 bases and J by 1 base, with 14 bases between the two germline ends. CDR3 region: CASSLPEGWNTGELFF. For the CDR3, the DNA is TGTGCCAGCAGCCTCCCTGAGGGGTGGAACACCGGGGAGCTGTTTTTT.

CDR3 nucleotides: TGTGCCAGCAGTAATGACAGGGTCAACATGAACACTGAAGCTTTCTTT. It is translated as CASSNDRVNMNTEAFF. The V gene is TRBV6-5, the J gene TRBJ1-1, with TRBD1 identical over 7 bases. Trimming cost V 5 bases and J 0 bases; bases outside gene matches: 9. The CDR3 contains 16 residues. Germline V gene data show CDR1 as MNHEY and CDR2 as SVGAGI.

The rearrangement links TRBV4-1 to TRBJ2-2, with 9 nucleotides matching TRBD1. Germline V gene sequence: CDR1 MGHRA, CDR2 YSYEKL. There are 16 residues in the CDR3. J lost 0 bases, V lost 4 bases, and 3 bases had no gene match. The CDR3 sequence is CASSPGQGTNTGELFF. DNA for the CDR3: TGCGCCAGCAGCCCAGGACAGGGGACGAACACCGGGGAGCTGTTTTTT.

This clonotype has just a few counts. V gene TRBV7-9 combines with J gene TRBJ1-4; 11 bases map to TRBD1. The CDR3 consists of 17 residues. CDR1 is SEHNR, CDR2 FQNEAQ, per germline (reference sequence). J was trimmed by 5 bases and V by 1 base; bases with no gene match: 6. This CDR3 is CASSLDDRDRGNEKLFF. CDR3 nucleotides: TGTGCCAGCAGCTTAGATGACCGGGACAGGGGGAATGAAAAACTGTTTTTT.